Listed below are T cell receptor beta chains from one sample, sequenced in a study of CD8+ T cells in alopecia areata. Some clones are missing from TCRdb's copy, which holds only in-frame ones; the method was immunoSEQ multiplex PCR. Among about 140,000 clones, 50% to 60% were seen once, and the ten largest hold about 4.5%. Material for sequencing was CD4+ T cells sorted from blood. Receptors originate from a human donor in good health. The CDR3 runs from the conserved cysteine through the conserved F or W. Fields, in order: J gene, V gene, clone size, D gene, CDR3 DNA, CDR3 protein. A D gene is named only where the DNA matches it firmly. Size tells how often a clone was seen (once, few, many) or the class of an expanded clone, and some rows leave it out.

>TRBJ2-7|TRBV4-1|NA|NA
TGCGCCAGCAGCCAAGAAGGCCCCCCAGTGAACTACGAGCAGTACTTC
CASSQEGPPVNYEQYF
>TRBJ2-1|TRBV14|NA|NA
TGTGCCAGCAGCCAAGAAAGCTACAATGAGCAGTTCTTC
CASSQESYNEQFF
>TRBJ2-4|TRBV2|once|TRBD1
TGTGCCAGCAAAAGGACAGGGTTGACCAAAAACATTCAGTACTTC
CASKRTGLTKNIQYF
>TRBJ2-3|TRBV7-9|few|TRBD2
TGTGCCAGCAGCTTTGGGACTAGCTGGCGAGATACGCAGTATTTT
CASSFGTSWRDTQYF
>TRBJ2-5|TRBV5-4|NA|TRBD2
TGTGCCAGCAGACAACTAGCGGGTGCCCTTGAGACCCAGTACTTC
CASRQLAGALETQYF
>TRBJ2-2|TRBV15|NA|TRBD1
TGTGCCACCAGCAGAAACTCCGGGACAGCCAACACCGGGGAGCTGTTTTTT
CATSRNSGTANTGELFF
>TRBJ1-1|TRBV18|few|NA
TGTGCCAGCTCCCGTGGAATGAACACTGAAGCTTTCTTT
CASSRGMNTEAFF
>TRBJ2-1|TRBV10-3|few|TRBD2
TGTGCCATCGGACTTCTAGCGGGAGGCATCAATGAGCAGTTCTTC
CAIGLLAGGINEQFF
>TRBJ2-5|TRBV29-1|NA|NA
TGCAGCGAATCAGGGACCCTAGGGACCCAGTACTTC
CSESGTLGTQYF
>TRBJ1-1|TRBV30|NA|NA
TGTGCCTGTAGCACAGGGCTTACTGAAGCTTTCTTT
CACSTGLTEAFF
>TRBJ2-2|TRBV5-1|NA|NA
TGCGCCAGCAGCGTCGACCACACCGGGGAGCTGTTTTTT
CASSVDHTGELFF
>TRBJ2-2|TRBV4-1|once|NA
TGCGCCAGCAGGGTTTCGAACACCGGGGAGCTGTTTTTT
CASRVSNTGELFF
>TRBJ2-2|TRBV10-2|NA|NA
TGCGCCAGCAGTACAGAGAACACCGGGGAGCTGTTTTTT
CASSTENTGELFF
>TRBJ2-1|TRBV9|few|NA
TGTGCCAGCAGCGTACTAGCTTACAATGAGCAGTTCTTC
CASSVLAYNEQFF
>TRBJ2-5|TRBV28|NA|NA
TGTGCCAGCAGTTCCACGGACCTTTTTCAGTACTTC
CASSSTDLFQYF
>TRBJ2-4|TRBV19|few|NA
TGTGCCAGTAGTATATACCCAGCAGGCGTGGAGGCCAAAAACATTCAGTACTTC
CASSIYPAGVEAKNIQYF
>TRBJ2-3|TRBV9|NA|NA
TGTGCCAGCAGCCCGATTGGAGGGAGCACAGATACGCAGTATTTT
CASSPIGGSTDTQYF
>TRBJ2-3|TRBV7-9|NA|NA
TGTGCCAGCAGCTTCTATCCGGGATCCACAGATACGCAGTATTTT
CASSFYPGSTDTQYF
>TRBJ2-5|TRBV30|few|NA
TGTGCCTCCAAAGGGATAAAAGAGACCCAGTACTTC
CASKGIKETQYF
>TRBJ2-1|TRBV20-1|NA|NA
TGCAGTGCTAGTATAGGCGGGGGCCAGTTCTTC
CSASIGGGQFF
>TRBJ1-1|TRBV18|few|NA
TGTGCCAGCTCACCACTCCTGGAGAACACTGAAGCTTTCTTT
CASSPLLENTEAFF
>TRBJ2-1|TRBV4-2|NA|NA
TGTGCCAGCAGCCAAGCGGGTCGGCTCAATGAGCAGTTCTTC
CASSQAGRLNEQFF
>TRBJ2-7|TRBV29-1|once|NA
TGCAGCGTTGGACAGAGTATCTTTGAAAAGAGGGACTCCTACGAGCAGTACTTC
CSVGQSIFEKRDSYEQYF
>TRBJ2-7|TRBV4-1|NA|TRBD1
TGCGCCAGCAGCCAAGAGCCCAGGGGGCAGAACGAGCAGTACTTC
CASSQEPRGQNEQYF
>TRBJ2-7|TRBV30|once|NA
TGTGCCTGGAAAGGCGGGTCCTACGAGCAGTACTTC
CAWKGGSYEQYF
>TRBJ2-7|TRBV15|NA|TRBD1
TGTGCCACCAGCTCCCCTAGGGGCAGGGGGCTCTACGAGCAGTACTTC
CATSSPRGRGLYEQYF
>TRBJ2-7|TRBV30|NA|NA
TGTGCCTGGAGTAGGGGCGGGTACGAGCAGTACTTC
CAWSRGGYEQYF
>TRBJ2-7|TRBV28|few|TRBD2
TGTGCCAGTCTTCGACTAGCGGCCCCCTACGAGCAGTACTTC
CASLRLAAPYEQYF
>TRBJ2-3|TRBV5-1|NA|NA
TGCGCCAGCAGCTTGGCGGCAGGTAGCACAGATACGCAGTATTTT
CASSLAAGSTDTQYF
>TRBJ1-4|TRBV29-1|NA|TRBD1
TGCAGCGTTGGGGTTGTGCGGGGACAGCTTAATGAAAAACTGTTTTTT
CSVGVVRGQLNEKLFF